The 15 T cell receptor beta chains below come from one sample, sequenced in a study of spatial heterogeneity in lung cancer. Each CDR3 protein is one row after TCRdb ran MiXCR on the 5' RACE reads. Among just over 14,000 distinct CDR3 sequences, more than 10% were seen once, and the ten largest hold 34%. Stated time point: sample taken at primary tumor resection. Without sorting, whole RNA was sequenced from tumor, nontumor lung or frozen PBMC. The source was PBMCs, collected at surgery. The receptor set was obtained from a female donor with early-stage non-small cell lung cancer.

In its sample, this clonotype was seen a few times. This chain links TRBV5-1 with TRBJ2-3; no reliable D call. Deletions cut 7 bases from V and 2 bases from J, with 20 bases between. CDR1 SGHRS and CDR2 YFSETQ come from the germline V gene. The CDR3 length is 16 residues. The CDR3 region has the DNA TGCGCCAGCGCCCGAGGTTCCCCCGTTGACACAGATACGCAGTATTTT. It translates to CASARGSPVDTDTQYF.

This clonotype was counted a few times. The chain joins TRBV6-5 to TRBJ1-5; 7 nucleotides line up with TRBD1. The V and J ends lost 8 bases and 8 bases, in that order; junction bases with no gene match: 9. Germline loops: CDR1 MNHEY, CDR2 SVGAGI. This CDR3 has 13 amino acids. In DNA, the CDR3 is TGTGCCAGCGGGAGACAGGGCTTTGAGCCCCAGCATTTT. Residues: CASGRQGFEPQHF.

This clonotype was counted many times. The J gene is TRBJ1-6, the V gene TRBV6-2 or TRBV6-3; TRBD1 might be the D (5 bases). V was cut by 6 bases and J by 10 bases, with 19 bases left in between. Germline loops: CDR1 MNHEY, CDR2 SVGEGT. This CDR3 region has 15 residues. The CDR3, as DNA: TGTGCCAGCAGCGATCCCGGGGCTGAGGCCTCACCCCTCCACTTT. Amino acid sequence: CASSDPGAEASPLHF.

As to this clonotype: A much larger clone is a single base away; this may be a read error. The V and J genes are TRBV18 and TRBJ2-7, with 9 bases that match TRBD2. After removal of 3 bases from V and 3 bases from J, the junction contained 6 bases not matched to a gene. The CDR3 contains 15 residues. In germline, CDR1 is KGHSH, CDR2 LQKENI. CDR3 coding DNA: TGTGCCAGCTCACCCTTGACTAGCGGTAGCTACGAGCAGTACTTC. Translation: CASSPLTSGSYEQYF.

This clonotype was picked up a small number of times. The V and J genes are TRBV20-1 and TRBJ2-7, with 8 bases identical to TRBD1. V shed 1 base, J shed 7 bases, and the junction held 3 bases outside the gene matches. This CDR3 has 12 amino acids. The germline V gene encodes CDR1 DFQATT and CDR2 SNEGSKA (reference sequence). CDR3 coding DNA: TGCAGTGCTAGAGGACAGGGGAGGGAGCAGTACTTC. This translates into CSARGQGREQYF.

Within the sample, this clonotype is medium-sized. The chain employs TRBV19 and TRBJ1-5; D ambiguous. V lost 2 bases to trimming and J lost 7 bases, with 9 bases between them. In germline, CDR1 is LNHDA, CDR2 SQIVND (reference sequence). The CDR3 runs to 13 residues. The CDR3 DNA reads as TGTGCCAGTAGTATAAAGGGCGGACAGCCCCAGCATTTT. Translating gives CASSIKGGQPQHF.

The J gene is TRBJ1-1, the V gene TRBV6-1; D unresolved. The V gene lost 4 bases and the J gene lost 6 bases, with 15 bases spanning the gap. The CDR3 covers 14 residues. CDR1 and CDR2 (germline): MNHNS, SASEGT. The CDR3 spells CASSATLIPPEAFF. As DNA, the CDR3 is TGTGCCAGCAGTGCAACCCTAATTCCGCCTGAAGCTTTCTTT.

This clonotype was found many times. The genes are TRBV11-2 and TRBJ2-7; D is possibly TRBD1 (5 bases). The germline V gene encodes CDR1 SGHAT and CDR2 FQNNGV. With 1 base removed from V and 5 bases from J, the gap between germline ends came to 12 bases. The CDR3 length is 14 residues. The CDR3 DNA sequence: TGTGCCAGCAGCTTAGTAACAGGTCGCCACGAGCAGTACTTC. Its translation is CASSLVTGRHEQYF. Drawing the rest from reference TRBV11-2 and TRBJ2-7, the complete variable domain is EAGVAQSPRYKIIEKRQSVAFWCNPISGHATLYWYQQILGQGPKLLIQFQNNGVVDDSQLPKDRFSAERLKGVDSTLKIQPAKLEDSAVYLCASSLVTGRHEQYFGPGTRLTVT.

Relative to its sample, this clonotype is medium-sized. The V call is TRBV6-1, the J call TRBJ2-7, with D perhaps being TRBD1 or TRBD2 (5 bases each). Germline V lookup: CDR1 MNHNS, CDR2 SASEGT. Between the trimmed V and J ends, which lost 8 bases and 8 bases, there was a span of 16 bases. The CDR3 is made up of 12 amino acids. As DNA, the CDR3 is TGTGCCAGCCAAAGTACCGGGACCCAGCAGTACTTC. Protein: CASQSTGTQQYF.

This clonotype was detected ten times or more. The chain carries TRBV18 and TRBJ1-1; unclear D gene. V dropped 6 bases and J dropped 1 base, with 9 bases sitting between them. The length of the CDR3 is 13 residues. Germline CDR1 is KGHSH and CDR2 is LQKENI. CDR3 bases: TGTGCCAGCTCCCCTGACCAGAACACTGAAGCTTTCTTT. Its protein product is CASSPDQNTEAFF.

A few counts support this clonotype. The CDR3 region has the DNA TGTGCCAGCAGCAGTAGGGGCGCTGGGGCCAACGTCCTGACTTTC. Translation: CASSSRGAGANVLTF. J is TRBJ2-6 and V is TRBV28; TRBD1 is a possible D gene (5 bases). The V end was cut by 6 bases, the J end by 2 bases, with 11 bases between. Germline V gives CDR1 MDHEN, CDR2 SYDVKM. The CDR3 covers 15 residues.

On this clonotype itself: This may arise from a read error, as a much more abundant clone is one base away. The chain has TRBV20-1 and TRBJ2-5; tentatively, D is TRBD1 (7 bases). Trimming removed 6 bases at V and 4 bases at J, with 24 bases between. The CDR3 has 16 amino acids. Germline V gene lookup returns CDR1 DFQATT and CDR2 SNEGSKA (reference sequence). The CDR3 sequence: CSAQEAGQMYRETQYF. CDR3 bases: TGCAGTGCCCAGGAGGCGGGACAGATGTACCGAGAGACCCAGTACTTC.

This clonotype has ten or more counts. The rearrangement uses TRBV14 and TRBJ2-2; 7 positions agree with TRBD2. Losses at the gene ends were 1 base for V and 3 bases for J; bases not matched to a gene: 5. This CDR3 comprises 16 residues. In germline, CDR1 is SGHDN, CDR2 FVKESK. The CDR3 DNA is TGTGCCAGCAGCCAAGCCGGGGGACTATACACCGGGGAGCTGTTTTTT. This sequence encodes CASSQAGGLYTGELFF.

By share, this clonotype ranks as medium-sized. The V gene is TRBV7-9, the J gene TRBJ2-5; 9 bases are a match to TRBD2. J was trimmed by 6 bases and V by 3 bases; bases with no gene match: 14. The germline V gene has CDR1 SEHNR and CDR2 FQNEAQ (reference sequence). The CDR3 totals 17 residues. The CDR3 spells CASSFDRLAGGLKTQYF. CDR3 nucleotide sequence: TGTGCCAGCAGCTTTGACCGCCTTGCGGGGGGGTTAAAGACCCAGTACTTC.

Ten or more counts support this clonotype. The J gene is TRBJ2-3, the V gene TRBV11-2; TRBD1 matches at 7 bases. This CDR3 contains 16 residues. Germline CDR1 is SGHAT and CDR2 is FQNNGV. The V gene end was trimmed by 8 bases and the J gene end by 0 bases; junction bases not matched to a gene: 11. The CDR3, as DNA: TGTGCCAGCGTAAGACAGGGCGCGATTAGCACAGATACGCAGTATTTT. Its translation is CASVRQGAISTDTQYF.